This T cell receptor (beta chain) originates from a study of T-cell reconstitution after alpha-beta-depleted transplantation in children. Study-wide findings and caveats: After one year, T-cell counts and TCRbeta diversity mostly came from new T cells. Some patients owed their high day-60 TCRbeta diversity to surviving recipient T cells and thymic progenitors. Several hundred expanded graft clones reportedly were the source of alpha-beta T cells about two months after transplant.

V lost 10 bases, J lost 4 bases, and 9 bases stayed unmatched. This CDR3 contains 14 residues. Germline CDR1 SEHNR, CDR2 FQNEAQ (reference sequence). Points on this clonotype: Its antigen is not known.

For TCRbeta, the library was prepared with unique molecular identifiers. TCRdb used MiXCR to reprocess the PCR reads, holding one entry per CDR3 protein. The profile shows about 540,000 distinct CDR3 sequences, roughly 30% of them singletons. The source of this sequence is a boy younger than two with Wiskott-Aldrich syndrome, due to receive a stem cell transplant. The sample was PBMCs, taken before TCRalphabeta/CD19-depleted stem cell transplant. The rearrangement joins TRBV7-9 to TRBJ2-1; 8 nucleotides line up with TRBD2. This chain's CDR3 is CATNGAGVYNEQFF. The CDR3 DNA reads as TGTGCCACCAACGGAGCGGGAGTTTACAATGAGCAGTTCTTC.